The source of this T cell receptor (beta chain) is a study of cytomegalovirus exposure and HLA in healthy donors. Study findings and constraints: Specific recognition of CMV antigens was confirmed in vitro for a few chains (all CMV-associated). Accurate predictions that matched the HLA-A and HLA-B alleles of most subjects were reportedly made from TCR beta sequences.

Donors had nominal health at sampling but likely had unrecorded immune exposures. The V end lost 1 base, the J end lost 0 bases, and 28 bases lay between the germline ends. Germline-derived CDR1 and CDR2 are SGHDN and FVKESK. CDR3 length: 22 residues. 60 Vbeta and 13 Jbeta primers were used in PCR. Assay used: immunoSEQ multiplex PCR; TCRdb lists only in-frame clones, some missing. This table lists roughly 80,000 clones. As concerns this clone: What it binds is not known.

The rearrangement uses TRBV14 and TRBJ1-5, with no clear D. Source material: PBMCs. The TCR comes from a man aged 45-65 years in good health and CMV-seronegative. CDR3: CASSQAPRQLAVLPNSNQPQHF. The CDR3 nucleotides read TGTGCCAGCAGCCAAGCTCCACGGCAGCTAGCCGTTCTGCCTAATAGCAATCAGCCCCAGCATTTT.